This T cell receptor (beta chain) was captured in a study of T cells in Graves' hyperthyroidism and ophthalmopathy (dated by TCRdb to the late 2010s). A note on the overall study: Peripheral blood was collected at initial diagnosis, before any treatment. To identify TCR V-J signatures that set the groups apart, the researchers used a discovery cohort of more than 95 patients, made up of 40 to 45 with Graves' ophthalmopathy and about 59 with stable Graves' hyperthyroidism. Prospective prediction of ophthalmopathy was tested in an independent validation cohort of fewer than 20 hyperthyroidism patients and some 17 patients who later progressed to ophthalmopathy. The 75 to 100 discovery patients were divided at random into training and test sets in a 7:3 ratio. In addition, the study compared T-cell repertoires in thyroid tissue and in blood from roughly 6 Graves' hyperthyroidism patients. After blood sampling, hyperthyroidism patients were treated with methimazole at a starting dose of 30 mg daily, and ophthalmopathy patients were treated with high-dose intravenous methylprednisolone. The paper describes TCR Vbeta CDR3 sequencing of 135 peripheral blood samples, made up of approximately 40 ophthalmopathy patients, roughly 80 hyperthyroidism patients and some 17 progressor patients.

To note about this clonotype: The clone's antigen remains unknown. Per-nucleotide qualities are absent, and no much larger clonotype sits a single base away.

The junction carries 13 bases between V and J, which are trimmed by 2 bases and 6 bases respectively. The CDR3 numbers 14 residues from cysteine through phenylalanine. Just the 42-base CDR3 DNA is kept, in frame starting at base 1. Taken from the germline V gene, the CDR1 and CDR2 loops are MNHEY and SVGAGI. Stable Graves' hyperthyroidism was defined as no progression to ophthalmopathy during 18 months of follow-up. Hyperthyroidism patients were newly diagnosed, had a disease duration of under 2 months, and were aged 18 to 65 years. Exclusion was applied to patients with uncontrolled infections, other autoimmune diseases, pregnancy or lactation. Diagnoses were established on the basis of clinical symptoms, serum thyroxine and TRAb, thyroid ultrasound, and orbital computed tomography. PBMCs were separated from roughly 10 ml of fresh peripheral blood using Ficoll-Paque density gradient centrifugation. Trizol reagent was used to extract total RNA, and RNA quality was then checked on an Agilent 2100 Bioanalyzer.

Broader findings and caveats from the paper: In validation, the model predicted progression to ophthalmopathy with just under 71% sensitivity and 72% to 85% specificity, a median of about 6 months before onset. Most expanded thyroid clonotypes (frequency above 0.001) were also detected in blood, suggesting blood repertoires may reflect thyroid immune responses. No statistical method was used to fix the sample size in advance, and group allocation was not hidden from the investigators. Ophthalmopathy was separated from stable hyperthyroidism by a 13 V-J signature model, with approximately 86% sensitivity and about 81% specificity obtained in cross-validation and 80%/75% obtained in testing.

The TCR beta CDR3 regions were amplified from the RNA transcripts. The first round of RT-PCR for the TCR CDR3 was performed with the HTBI primer set and the Qiagen OneStep RT-PCR kit. Libraries were constructed in a second round of multiplex PCR, after which size selection and purification were carried out. The libraries were sequenced on an Illumina HiSeq2000 using paired-end 100 bp reads. Under the source paper's analysis protocol: SOAPnuke was used to process the raw data, throwing out any read that contained adapters or uncalled bases, had a mean Phred below 15, or lacked an exact constant-primer or identifier match. High-quality paired reads were merged with COPE v1.2.5, and unique nucleotide sequences were defined as clonotypes. Clonotypes were aligned to IMGT TRBV, TRBD and TRBJ reference segments using MiTCR v1.1. Analysis was restricted to V-J combinations with a frequency above 0.0001, which covered about 99% of repertoires. The TCS score was defined as F50 (clonal expansion) divided by E x V (chaos), with BLOSUM62-based TCRdist calculated between CDR3 peptides within each V-J. Welch's t-statistics and random forest reduced roughly 500 V-J features to some 14, which were used in a naive Bayes classifier (R e1071). Thyroid-blood repertoire similarity was quantified with the Morisita-Horn index. TCRdb's own reprocessing of the public reads used fastp at Q25 and MiXCR and kept productive beta chains. Rows merge per CDR3 protein into single entries with the most common DNA and genes. The V and J calls shown here were made by TCRdb, not taken from the authors' results. Within this sample are around 700,000 distinct CDR3 sequences, with around a third of them counted one time only. The leading ten clones occupy around 30% of the sample.

In this chain, TRBV6-5 is recombined with TRBJ1-1, and perhaps TRBD1 as D gene, on 6 matching bases. The receptor comes from a woman in her forties with Graves' hyperthyroidism. Sequenced sample: blood. The CDR3 protein sequence reads: CASSYGTHLSEAFF. The nucleotide sequence is TGTGCCAGCAGTTACGGGACACACCTTTCTGAAGCTTTCTTT.